This record looks at one TCR beta chain sequence and its context. Its specificity is unknown. The CDR3 runs to 15 residues. Trimming took 4 bases from V and 2 from J; bases not matched to a gene: 7. The V gene's germline CDR1 is SGHRS and CDR2 YFSETQ. The data are from a study of T-cell memory formation after mild COVID-19. Findings of the study overall: Within pre-infection memory, some responding clones were found, suggesting cross-reactive memory joined.

In TCRdb, the 5' RACE reads were re-called with MiXCR into one record per CDR3 protein. The sample shows about 200,000 distinct CDR3 sequences, roughly 17% of them seen only once. This clonotype was sampled from an adult woman who had mild COVID-19 (a few samples of this study predate the infection). Cell type and time point are not known. Sequencing was done on a sample of PBMCs or a T cell subset sorted from them (not recorded which). The V and J genes are TRBV5-1 and TRBJ2-7; 9 bases are shared with TRBD2. CDR3 region: CASSHSGRPPYEQYF. The CDR3 coding sequence is TGCGCCAGCAGCCATAGCGGGAGACCCCCCTACGAGCAGTACTTC.